This T cell receptor beta chain is drawn from a study of OX40 agonist ivuxolimab in advanced cancers. Assay: immunoSEQ multiplex PCR; the TCRdb copy retains only in-frame clones and omits some. The sample contains 85,000 to 100,000 clones, 91% of which appear only once. The CDR3 contains 15 residues. Trimming left V 3 bases short and J 5 bases short, with 13 bases between. The germline gives CDR1 SEHNR, CDR2 FQNEAQ (reference sequence). This TCR was sampled from an adult with an advanced solid tumor such as melanoma, head and neck, liver or kidney cancer. This material consisted of CD4+ or CD8+ T cells sorted from blood, taken in a trial of the OX40 agonist ivuxolimab. The V gene is TRBV7-9, the J gene TRBJ2-2; D may correspond to TRBD1 or TRBD2 (5 bases each). The CDR3 here is CASSFLEGRTGELFF. The DNA of the CDR3 is TGTGCCAGCAGCTTTTTAGAGGGACGAACCGGGGAGCTGTTTTTT.